Sequencing of this T cell receptor beta chain was carried out in a study of blood T cell repertoires in COVID-19. Participants' reported clinical history set cohort assignment. In Cohort 3, a recovered donor had either two negative PCRs, clearance, or symptom resolution. Germline CDR1 reads KGHSH; CDR2 reads LQKENI. The CDR3 is 15 amino acids. V lost 0 bases to trimming and J lost 0 bases, with 8 bases between them. As handled by the study authors: Nucleated cell counts were estimated from reference gene primer amplification. Assay: immunoSEQ multiplex PCR; the TCRdb copy retains only in-frame clones and omits some. The DNA gave D and trimming, while V, J and clone size come from that table. The sample has about 140,000 clones; 85% to 90% are singletons.

This rearrangement joins TRBV18 to TRBJ1-1; no definite D call. This TCR derives from a man aged 60 to 69 who had recovered from COVID-19. Sequencing used PBMCs or T cells enriched from blood (not recorded which). CDR3 loop: CASSPPGSMNTEAFF. CDR3 in DNA: TGTGCCAGCTCACCACCGGGCAGCATGAACACTGAAGCTTTCTTT.